These 32 T cell receptor beta chains came from one sample sequenced in a study of tumor and adjacent non-tumor tissue in lung cancer. TCRbeta libraries were built with three rounds of nested PCR, modified from ARM-PCR. TCRdb reanalysed the multiplex PCR reads using MiXCR and keeps one entry per CDR3 protein. Of around 99,000 distinct CDR3 sequences listed, 62% are singletons. No cell sorting was done before RNA was extracted from the tissue. Distant lung tissue was collected more than 3 cm away from the tumor edge. The specimen sequenced was distant non-tumor lung tissue. All receptors come from a man in his sixties with non-small cell lung cancer.

The genes are TRBV14 and TRBJ2-1; D not certain. The CDR3 sequence is 13 residues long. Germline CDR1 and CDR2: SGHDN and FVKESK. The CDR3 reads CVNSSNLNHEQFF. CDR3 DNA: TGTGTCAACAGCTCCAACTTAAACCATGAGCAGTTCTTC.

In regard to this clonotype: The junction departs from germline at one end; a sequencing error may be responsible. The chain carries TRBV4-2 and TRBJ2-7; D remains ambiguous. The germline V gene has CDR1 LGHNA and CDR2 YNFKEQ. The CDR3 contains 14 residues. The CDR3 sequence is CASSSKLGSYEQYF. CDR3 nucleotide sequence: TGTGCCAGCAGTTCCAAGCTTGGCTCCTACGAGCAATACTTC.

The chain couples TRBV29-1 to TRBJ2-2, with 9 bases aligning to TRBD1. Germline CDR1 is SQVTM and CDR2 is ANQGSEA. There are 16 residues in the CDR3. CDR3 in amino acids: CNSRGGTGSNTGELFF. Here the CDR3 DNA reads TGCAACTCTAGGGGGGGGACAGGGTCGAACACCGGGGAGCTGTTTTTT.

This clonotype was seen once. A read error may be the cause here, since a much bigger clone is one base away. The CDR3 nucleotides read TGTGCCAGCAGCTTAGACGGTTCAGACCACTATGGCCACACCTTC. Its translation is CASSLDGSDHYGHTF. This chain joins TRBV7-9 and TRBJ1-2; D unclear. Germline CDR1 reads SEHNR; CDR2 reads FQNEAQ (reference sequence). There are 15 residues in the CDR3.

As regards this clonotype: Germline is not matched at one junction end, which may reflect a read error. The V gene is TRBV11-2, the J gene TRBJ2-7, with D tentatively TRBD2 (6 bases). Germline V gene sequence: CDR1 SGHAT, CDR2 FQNNGV. The CDR3 length is 16 residues. The CDR3 loop is CACSLDLTGGKYEQYF. In DNA form, the CDR3 reads TGTGCCTGCAGCTTAGATCTAACTGGCGGGAAGTACGAGCAGTACTTC.

To note about this clonotype: A read error may explain this, as a much larger clone is one base away. The V call is TRBV5-5, the J call TRBJ2-1, with 8 bases lining up with TRBD2. V shed 0 bases and J 8 bases; nucleotides not matched to a gene: 7. Germline V gene sequence: CDR1 SGHKS, CDR2 YYEKEE (reference sequence). The CDR3 loop spans 15 amino acids. CDR3 nucleotide sequence: TGTGCCAGCAGCTTGGTTGGCGGGAGGACCTATGAGCAGTTCTTC. Its protein product is CASSLVGGRTYEQFF.

With regard to this clonotype: This is likely a read error, given that the CDR3 carries no conserved phenylalanine or tryptophan at its end. The chain has TRBV4-1 and TRBJ2-6; D is unresolved. Per the germline V gene, CDR1 is MGHRA and CDR2 is YSYEKL. The CDR3 runs to 17 residues. The V end lost 3 bases, the J end lost 0 bases, and 12 bases lay between the germline ends. The CDR3 reads CASSQATASSGANVLTS. Written as DNA, the CDR3 is TGCGCCAGCAGCCAGGCCACTGCCAGCTCTGGGGCCAACGTCCTGACTTCC.

This clonotype was observed many times. This chain joins TRBV28 and TRBJ1-5, with a possible D match to TRBD1 (5 bases). This CDR3 has 16 residues. The V gene lost 1 base and the J gene lost 0 bases, with 10 bases spanning the gap. Looked up from germline, CDR1 is MDHEN and CDR2 is SYDVKM. The CDR3 DNA reads TGTGCCAGCAGTTTATTGTCCAGGGATAGCAATCAGCCCCAGCATTTT. This sequence encodes CASSLLSRDSNQPQHF.

By sample share, this clonotype is medium-sized. J is TRBJ2-3 and V is TRBV24-1; D is undetermined. V was shortened by 9 bases and J by 0 bases, with 12 bases between the two germline ends. CDR1 is KGHDR and CDR2 is SFDVKD in the germline V gene. The CDR3 sequence is 14 residues long. This chain's CDR3 is CATRQERSTDTQYF. CDR3 nucleotides: TGTGCCACCCGCCAGGAACGGAGCACAGATACGCAGTATTTT.

V and J are TRBV20-1 and TRBJ2-3; 9 positions match TRBD1. Germline CDR1 and CDR2: DFQATT and SNEGSKA (reference sequence). V was pared by 4 bases and J by 1 base, with 3 bases of the junction left unmatched. The CDR3 extends over 14 amino acids. The DNA for the CDR3 is TGCAGTGCTATTTGGACAGGGGGCACAGATACGCAGTATTTT. Encoded protein: CSAIWTGGTDTQYF.

Many counts were recorded for this clonotype. The rearrangement links TRBV4-1 to TRBJ1-1; tentative D call: TRBD1 (5 bases). V was cut by 4 bases and J by 3 bases, with 18 bases left in between. This CDR3 is 16 amino acids long. Looked up from germline, CDR1 is MGHRA and CDR2 is YSYEKL. The CDR3 sequence: CASSPQGGTLDTEAFF. The CDR3 DNA sequence: TGCGCCAGCAGCCCCCAGGGAGGCACCCTGGACACTGAAGCTTTCTTT.

This clonotype appeared many times. The V call is TRBV4-1, the J call TRBJ1-6, with TRBD1 as a possible D gene (6 bases). Trimming took 1 base from V and 9 from J, leaving 16 bases between them. Germline V gives CDR1 MGHRA, CDR2 YSYEKL. This CDR3 is built from 16 residues. CDR3 region: CASSQGVQGRSSPLHF. The CDR3 bases are TGCGCCAGCAGCCAAGGGGTACAGGGACGATCTTCACCCCTCCACTTT.

The chain carries TRBV6-5 and TRBJ2-2; D may be TRBD2 (6 bases). Germline-derived CDR1 and CDR2 are MNHEY and SVGAGI. The V end lost 6 bases, the J end lost 0 bases, and 17 bases lay between the germline ends. The CDR3 runs to 17 residues. The CDR3 sequence: CASRRRASATNTGELFF. DNA for the CDR3: TGTGCCAGCAGAAGGAGGGCTAGCGCCACGAACACCGGGGAGCTGTTTTTT.

This clonotype was counted many times. CDR3 in amino acids: CASSLIDRGNYTF. CDR3 in DNA: TGTGCCAGCAGCTTGATCGACAGGGGAAACTACACCTTC. The rearrangement links TRBV5-4 to TRBJ1-2, with 8 positions matching TRBD1. The germline V gene has CDR1 SGHNT and CDR2 YYREEE (reference sequence). V dropped 1 base and J dropped 10; count of bases not matched to a gene: 6. The length of the CDR3 is 13 residues.

Turning to this clonotype: Sequence at one end of the junction differs from germline and may be a read error. The chain is built from TRBV5-1 and TRBJ2-2; the D is unclear. Germline V gene data show CDR1 as SGHRS and CDR2 as YFSETQ. This CDR3 region has 14 residues. The DNA of the CDR3 is TGCGCCAGCAGCTTGGCGCAGAACGCCGGGGAGCTGTTTTTT. Translation gives CASSLAQNAGELFF.

On this clonotype itself: A read error may be the cause here, since a much bigger clone is one base away. V and J are TRBV6-2 or TRBV6-3 and TRBJ1-1, with D unresolved. The CDR3 has 13 amino acids. Germline V CDR1 and CDR2: MNHEY, SVGEGT. The DNA for the CDR3 is TGTGCCAGCAGTTACTCGAAAGATGCCGCAGCTTCCTTT. It yields the protein CASSYSKDAAASF.

In the case of this clonotype: A read error may account for a junction end that differs from germline. V usage is TRBV6-1 and J usage is TRBJ2-7; the D gene is possibly TRBD2 (6 bases). CDR3 length equals 16 residues. In germline, CDR1 is MNHNS, CDR2 SASEGT. The CDR3 bases are TGTGCCGGCAGTGCCTACCTTAGCGGCCTTCGGGACGATCAGTACTTC. Translating it yields CAGSAYLSGLRDDQYF.

Worth noting for this clonotype: A much larger clone differs by one base, so this may be a read error. This chain connects TRBV28 to TRBJ2-5, with a tentative D call TRBD2 (5 bases). The V gene's germline CDR1 is MDHEN and CDR2 SYDVKM. The CDR3 runs to 12 residues. Trimming cost V 8 bases and J 5 bases, with 12 bases left between them. DNA of the CDR3: TGTGCCAGCGAATCGGGGTGGGAGACCCAGTACTTC. Translating gives CASESGWETQYF.

This clonotype was seen many times. The junction shows a germline mismatch at one end, possibly a read error. V gene TRBV6-2 or TRBV6-3 combines with J gene TRBJ2-6; D remains ambiguous. CDR1 is MNHEY, CDR2 SVGEGT, per germline. The CDR3 consists of 14 residues. CDR3 coding DNA: TGTGCCAGCAGCCCCCCGACTGGGACCAACGTCCTGACTTTC. Translating gives CASSPPTGTNVLTF.

A remark on this clonotype: At one end, the junction sequence differs from germline, possibly due to a read error. J is TRBJ2-1 and V is TRBV11-3, with a tentative D call TRBD1 (5 bases). Germline CDR1 and CDR2: SGHNT and YENEEA. The CDR3 consists of 15 residues. The CDR3 DNA follows: TGTGCCAGCACCAACCTGGACACAACCTACAATGGGCAGCTCTTC. It translates to CASTNLDTTYNGQLF.

Concerning this clonotype: A much larger clone lies a single base off, so this may be a read error. This CDR3 reads CASSDRTAYIEQFF. The CDR3 bases are TGTGCCAGCAGTGATCGGACAGCATACATTGAGCAGTTCTTC. The chain joins TRBV2 to TRBJ2-1; tentatively, D is TRBD1 (6 bases). Germline assignment: CDR1 SNHLY and CDR2 FYNNEI. This CDR3 spans 14 amino acids.

There are a few counts of this clonotype. The V and J genes are TRBV5-1 and TRBJ1-1; no reliable D call. The V and J ends lost 0 bases and 4 bases respectively, with 10 bases between them. CDR1 and CDR2 from the germline V gene are SGHRS and YFSETQ. The CDR3 extends over 14 amino acids. The CDR3 DNA follows: TGCGCCAGCAGCTTGGTTTCGGAGAGCACTGAAGCTTTCTTT. Amino acid sequence: CASSLVSESTEAFF. The full variable domain, completed using reference TRBV5-1 and TRBJ1-1, is KAGVTQTPRYLIKTRGQQVTLSCSPISGHRSVSWYQQTPGQGLQFLFEYFSETQRNKGNFPGRFSGRQFSNSRSEMNVSTLELGDSALYLCASSLVSESTEAFFGQGTRLTVV.

This clonotype is large (0.1 to 1%) by share. The V call is TRBV14, the J call TRBJ1-1; possibly TRBD1 for D (5 bases). Germline loops: CDR1 SGHDN, CDR2 FVKESK. The V and J ends lost 8 bases and 4 bases respectively, with 23 bases between them. CDR3 length: 16 residues. CDR3 region: CASESTADGGSTEAFF. Here the CDR3 DNA reads TGTGCCAGCGAATCAACAGCCGACGGGGGGAGCACTGAAGCTTTCTTT.

The chain carries TRBV12-3 or TRBV12-4 and TRBJ2-3; D gene ambiguous. This CDR3 is 15 amino acids long. V lost 5 bases to trimming and J lost 3 bases, with 15 bases between them. The CDR3 spells CASSAVQCTTDTQYF. The CDR3 DNA reads TGTGCCAGCAGTGCGGTACAGTGTACGACAGATACGCAGTATTTT.

This clonotype was observed many times. V usage is TRBV29-1 and J usage is TRBJ1-2; 8 bases are shared with TRBD1. CDR1 and CDR2 from the germline V gene are SQVTM and ANQGSEA. J was trimmed by 7 bases and V by 1 base; bases with no gene match: 5. This CDR3 is built from 13 residues. The chain's CDR3 is CSVEGTGFTGYTF. CDR3 DNA sequence: TGCAGCGTTGAAGGGACAGGGTTCACTGGCTACACCTTC.

A remark on this clonotype: Its ends do not fully match the called genes, so a read error is possible. V usage is TRBV7-9 and J usage is TRBJ1-2; TRBD1 agrees at 9 bases. The CDR3 has 15 residues. Looked up from germline, CDR1 is SEHNR and CDR2 is FQNEAQ (reference sequence). This CDR3 reads CACSLGQGNSYGYTF. CDR3 coding DNA: TGTGCCTGCAGCCTCGGACAGGGGAATAGCTATGGCTACACCTTC.

Notes on this clonotype: One junction end does not reproduce the germline sequence, and a read error may be involved. This rearrangement joins TRBV5-1 to TRBJ2-3; the D gene is possibly TRBD1 (5 bases). The germline V gene encodes CDR1 SGHRS and CDR2 YFSETQ. The CDR3 runs 14 residues. This chain's CDR3 is CASSLGQRTDMQYF. The CDR3 nucleotides are TGCGCCAGCAGCTTGGGACAGCGCACAGATATGCAGTATTTT.

This clonotype was detected many times. The chain uses TRBV6-1 and TRBJ2-7, with D uncertain. This CDR3 region has 16 residues. Trimming stripped 2 bases from V and 4 bases from J, with 18 bases between. Germline lookup yields CDR1 MNHNS and CDR2 SASEGT. The CDR3 DNA is TGTGCCAGCAGTGAACGTATGCGGCTGGTGGGATACGAGCAGTACTTC. Residues: CASSERMRLVGYEQYF.

A word on this clonotype: The junction departs from germline at one end; a sequencing error may be responsible. The V call is TRBV11-1, the J call TRBJ2-1; D perhaps matches TRBD2 (6 bases). This CDR3 has 15 residues. In germline, CDR1 is SGHAT, CDR2 FQDESV (reference sequence). The CDR3 DNA is TGTGCCGGCAGCTTGAGGATTGGAGGGATCAATGAGCAGTTCTTC. Translated, it gives CAGSLRIGGINEQFF.

For this clonotype: At one of its ends the junction is not consistent with the germline gene, which may arise from a read error. The rearrangement joins TRBV29-1 to TRBJ2-4; 9 nucleotides agree with TRBD2. The CDR3 has 16 residues. Germline CDR1 and CDR2: SQVTM and ANQGSEA. Here the CDR3 reads CNVEVLDSGSENIQCF. The CDR3 DNA is TGCAACGTTGAAGTCTTAGATAGCGGGAGTGAAAACATTCAGTGCTTC.

This clonotype was seen a few times. Sequence at one end of the junction differs from germline and may be a read error. The CDR3 spells CASSYRGPASGNEAFF. The CDR3, as DNA: TGCGCCAGCAGTTATAGGGGGCCCGCATCTGGGAATGAAGCTTTCTTT. V gene TRBV6-5 combines with J gene TRBJ1-1; 7 bases are shared with TRBD1. The CDR3 contains 16 residues. Germline V gives CDR1 MNHEY, CDR2 SVGAGI.

Only a few counts were recorded for this clonotype. The chain combines TRBV20-1 with TRBJ2-4, with D perhaps assigned TRBD1 or TRBD2 (5 bases each). The CDR3 has 13 residues. V shed 3 bases and J shed 6 bases, with 12 bases lying between them. Germline CDR1 reads DFQATT; CDR2 reads SNEGSKA (reference sequence). The CDR3 bases are TGCAGTGCTAGCCAGGGAGTTCGAAACATTCAGTACTTC. Translation: CSASQGVRNIQYF.